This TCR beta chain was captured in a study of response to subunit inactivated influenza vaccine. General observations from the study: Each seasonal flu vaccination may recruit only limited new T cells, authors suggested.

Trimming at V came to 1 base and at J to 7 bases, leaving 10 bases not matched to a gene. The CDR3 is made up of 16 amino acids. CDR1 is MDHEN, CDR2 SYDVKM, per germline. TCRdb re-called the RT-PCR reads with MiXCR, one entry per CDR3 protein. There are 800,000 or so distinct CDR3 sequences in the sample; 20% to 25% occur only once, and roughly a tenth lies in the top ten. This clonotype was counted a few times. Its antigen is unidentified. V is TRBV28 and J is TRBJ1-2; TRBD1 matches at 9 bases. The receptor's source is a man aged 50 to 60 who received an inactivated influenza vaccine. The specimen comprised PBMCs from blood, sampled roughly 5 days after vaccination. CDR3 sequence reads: CASSLFPGQGVGGYTF. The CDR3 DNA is TGTGCCAGCAGTTTATTCCCGGGACAGGGTGTCGGTGGCTACACCTTC.